These 5 T cell receptor beta chains were all obtained from the same sample, sequenced in a study of T cell changes during pregnancy in multiple sclerosis. The table came from immunoSEQ multiplex PCR; TCRdb's copy has only in-frame clones and leaves some out. The sample shows under 75,000 clones, about nine tenths of them seen only once. The input for sequencing was CD4+ T cells from peripheral blood mononuclear cells, taken after pregnancy. These receptor sequences come from a female donor with multiple sclerosis, enrolled in a pregnancy study.

The chain couples TRBV18 to TRBJ1-3; D remains unclear. The CDR3 loop spans 17 amino acids. Trimming pared 3 bases from V and 3 bases from J, leaving 18 bases between. From germline, CDR1 is KGHSH and CDR2 LQKENI. CDR3 DNA sequence: TGTGCCAGCTCACCCTTTGCTCAACTCCTAAATGGAAACACCATATATTTT. This codes for CASSPFAQLLNGNTIYF. Using reference TRBV18 and TRBJ1-3 for the parts outside the CDR3, the full variable domain is NAGVMQNPRHLVRRRGQEARLRCSPMKGHSHVYWYRQLPEEGLKFMVYLQKENIIDESGMPKERFSAEFPKEGPSILRIQQVVRGDSAAYFCASSPFAQLLNGNTIYFGEGSWLTVV.

The chain combines TRBV27 with TRBJ2-2; D remains unclear. The germline gives CDR1 MNHEY, CDR2 SMNVEV (reference sequence). This CDR3 comprises 14 residues. V dropped 6 bases and J dropped 5 bases, with 13 bases sitting between them. In DNA form, the CDR3 reads TGTGCCAGCAGCTCCTATGAGGTGACCGGGGAGCTGTTTTTT. Protein sequence: CASSSYEVTGELFF.

The V gene is TRBV9, the J gene TRBJ2-1; D may be TRBD1 (7 bases). CDR3 length: 16 residues. The germline CDR1 and CDR2 sequences are SGDLS and YYNGEE. Between the trimmed V and J ends, which lost 3 bases and 4 bases, there was a span of 17 bases. The CDR3: CASSGGGDSHYNEQFF. The CDR3 DNA follows: TGTGCCAGCAGCGGAGGCGGGGACAGTCATTACAATGAGCAGTTCTTC.

CDR3: CASSKGTSDEQYF. The CDR3 DNA follows: TGTGCCAGCAGCAAAGGGACTAGCGACGAGCAGTACTTC. This chain links TRBV5-8 with TRBJ2-7; 10 positions match TRBD2. The V gene's germline CDR1 is SGHTS and CDR2 YDEGEE. The V gene end was trimmed by 4 bases and the J gene end by 5 bases; junction bases not matched to a gene: 3. CDR3 length: 13 residues.

The chain is built from TRBV30 and TRBJ2-4; TRBD2 matches at 12 bases. The J segment lost 8 bases and the V segment lost 0 bases, leaving 5 bases of the junction unmatched. CDR3 length: 15 amino acids. Germline V CDR1 and CDR2: GTSNPN, SVGIG (reference sequence). As DNA, the CDR3 is TGTGCCTGGAGTGTACTAGCGGGAGGTGGGGACATTCAGTACTTC. Translation: CAWSVLAGGGDIQYF.